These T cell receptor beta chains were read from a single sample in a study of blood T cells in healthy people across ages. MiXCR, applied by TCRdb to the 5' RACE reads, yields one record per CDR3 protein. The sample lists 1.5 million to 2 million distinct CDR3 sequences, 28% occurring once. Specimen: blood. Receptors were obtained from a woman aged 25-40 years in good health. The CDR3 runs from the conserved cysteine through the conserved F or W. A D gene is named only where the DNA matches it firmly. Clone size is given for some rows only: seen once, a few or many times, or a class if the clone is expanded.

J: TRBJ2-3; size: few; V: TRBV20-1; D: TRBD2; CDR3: CNARTSGSTDTQYF; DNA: TGCAATGCTCGGACTAGCGGAAGCACAGATACGCAGTATTTT
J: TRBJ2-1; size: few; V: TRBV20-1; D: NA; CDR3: CSALGRHNEQFF; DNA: TGCAGTGCTCTGGGACGGCACAATGAGCAGTTCTTC
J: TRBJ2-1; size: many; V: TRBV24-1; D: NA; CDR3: CATSDLVDNEQFF; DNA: TGTGCCACCAGTGACCTGGTAGACAATGAGCAGTTCTTC
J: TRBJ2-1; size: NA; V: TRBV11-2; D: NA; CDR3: CASSPDPWLYNEQFF; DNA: TGTGCCAGCAGCCCCGATCCTTGGCTCTACAATGAGCAGTTCTTC
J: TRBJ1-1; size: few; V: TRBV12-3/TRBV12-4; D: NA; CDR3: CASSSPGLEAFF; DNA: TGTGCCAGCAGTTCCCCGGGACTGGAAGCTTTCTTT
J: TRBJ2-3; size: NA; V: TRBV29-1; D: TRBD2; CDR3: CSVAAGADTQYF; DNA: TGCAGCGTTGCGGCGGGGGCAGATACGCAGTATTTT
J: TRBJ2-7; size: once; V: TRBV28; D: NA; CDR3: CASSLSPGQMGSYEQYF; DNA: TGTGCCAGCAGTTTATCCCCAGGACAAATGGGTTCCTACGAGCAGTACTTC
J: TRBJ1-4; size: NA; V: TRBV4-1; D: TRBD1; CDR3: CASSQDRGRQGAEKLFF; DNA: TGCGCCAGCAGCCAAGATAGGGGGAGACAGGGGGCTGAAAAACTGTTTTTT
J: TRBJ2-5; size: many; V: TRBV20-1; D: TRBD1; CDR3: CSARGQEVGETQYF; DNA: TGCAGTGCTAGGGGACAGGAGGTGGGGGAGACCCAGTACTTC
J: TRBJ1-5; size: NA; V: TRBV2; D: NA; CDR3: CASRGPYSNQPQHF; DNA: TGTGCCAGCAGGGGACCGTATAGCAATCAGCCCCAGCATTTT
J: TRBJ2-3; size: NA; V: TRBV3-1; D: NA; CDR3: CASSQVAAVPTDTQYF; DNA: TGTGCCAGCAGCCAAGTTGCAGCGGTCCCCACAGATACGCAGTATTTT
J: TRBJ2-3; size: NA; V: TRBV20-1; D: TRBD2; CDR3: CSAGQVAGVTDTQYF; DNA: TGCAGCGCCGGGCAGGTAGCGGGAGTAACAGATACGCAGTATTTT
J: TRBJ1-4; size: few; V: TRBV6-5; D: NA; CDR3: CASSYGQAGQKLFF; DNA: TGTGCCAGCAGTTACGGGCAGGCAGGTCAAAAACTGTTTTTT
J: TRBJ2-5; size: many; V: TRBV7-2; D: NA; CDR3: CASSLVSSEETQYF; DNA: TGTGCCAGCAGCTTAGTTTCCAGCGAAGAGACCCAGTACTTC
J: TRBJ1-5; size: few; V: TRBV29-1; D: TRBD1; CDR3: CSVVTGGSNRPQHF; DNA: TGCAGCGTTGTAACAGGGGGCAGCAATCGGCCCCAGCATTTT
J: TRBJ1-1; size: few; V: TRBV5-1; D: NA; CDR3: CASNLGNMNTEAFF; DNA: TGCGCCAGCAATCTTGGCAACATGAACACTGAAGCTTTCTTT
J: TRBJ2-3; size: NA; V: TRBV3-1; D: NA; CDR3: CASSQERPYAQYF; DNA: TGTGCCAGCAGCCAAGAGCGGCCGTATGCGCAGTATTTT
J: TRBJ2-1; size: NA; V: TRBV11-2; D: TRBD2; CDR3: CASSLGDSGRARAYNEQFF; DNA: TGTGCCAGCAGCTTAGGGGACAGCGGGAGGGCCAGGGCCTACAATGAGCAGTTCTTC
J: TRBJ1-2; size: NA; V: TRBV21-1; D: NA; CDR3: CASSIGRILNYGYTF; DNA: TGTGCCAGCAGCATAGGTCGCATACTTAACTATGGCTACACCTTC
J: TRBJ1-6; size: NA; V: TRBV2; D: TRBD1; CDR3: CASSRDRASNSPLHF; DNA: TGTGCCAGTTCCCGGGACAGGGCATCTAATTCACCCCTCCACTTT
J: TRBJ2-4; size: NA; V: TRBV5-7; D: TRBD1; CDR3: CASSGDRDESIQYF; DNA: TGTGCCAGCAGCGGGGACAGGGACGAAAGCATTCAGTACTTC
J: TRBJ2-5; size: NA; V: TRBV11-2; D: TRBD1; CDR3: CASSPGGQGKGETQYF; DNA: TGTGCCAGCAGCCCGGGGGGACAGGGGAAAGGAGAGACCCAGTACTTC
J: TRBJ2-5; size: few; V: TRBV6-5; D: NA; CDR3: CASSYDGLGETQYF; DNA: TGTGCCAGCAGTTACGACGGGCTGGGGGAGACCCAGTACTTC
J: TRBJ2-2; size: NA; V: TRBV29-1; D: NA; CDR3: CSVEEEVVTGELFF; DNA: TGCAGCGTTGAAGAGGAGGTGGTGACCGGGGAGCTGTTTTTT
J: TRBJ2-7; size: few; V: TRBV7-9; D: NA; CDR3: CASSGSGFTYEQYF; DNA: TGTGCCAGCAGCGGGAGCGGGTTCACCTACGAGCAGTACTTC
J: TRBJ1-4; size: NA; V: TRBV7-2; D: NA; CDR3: CASSSRGPTEREKLFF; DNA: TGTGCCAGCAGCTCCCGGGGACCGACCGAGAGAGAAAAACTGTTTTTT
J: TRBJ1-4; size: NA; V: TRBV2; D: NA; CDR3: CASTQLATNEKLFF; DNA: TGTGCCAGCACCCAACTTGCAACTAATGAAAAACTGTTTTTT
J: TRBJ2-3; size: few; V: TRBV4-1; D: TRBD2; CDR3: CASSLPSGGGRDTQYF; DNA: TGCGCCAGCAGCCTACCTAGCGGGGGGGGTAGAGATACGCAGTATTTT
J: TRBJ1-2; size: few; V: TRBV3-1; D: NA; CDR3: CASSQARSYGYTF; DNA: TGTGCCAGCAGCCAAGCCAGATCCTATGGCTACACCTTC
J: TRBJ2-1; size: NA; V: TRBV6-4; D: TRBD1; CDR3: CASRPRGNSYNEQFF; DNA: TGTGCCAGCAGGCCCAGGGGGAACTCTTACAATGAGCAGTTCTTC
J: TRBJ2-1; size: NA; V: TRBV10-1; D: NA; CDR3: CASSDQGGMYNEQFF; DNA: TGCGCCAGCAGTGATCAGGGGGGAATGTACAATGAGCAGTTCTTC
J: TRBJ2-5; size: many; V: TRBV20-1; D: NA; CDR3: CSARDHPGKKTQYF; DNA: TGCAGTGCTAGAGATCATCCGGGAAAGAAGACCCAGTACTTC
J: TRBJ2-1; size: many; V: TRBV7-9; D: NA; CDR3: CASSPPGGFYNEQFF; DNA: TGTGCCAGCAGCCCCCCCGGCGGGTTCTACAATGAGCAGTTCTTC
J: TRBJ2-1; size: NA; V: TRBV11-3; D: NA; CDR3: CASSPWTGSNEQFF; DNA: TGTGCCAGCAGCCCCTGGACTGGATCCAATGAGCAGTTCTTC
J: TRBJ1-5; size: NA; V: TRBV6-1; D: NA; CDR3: CASTSRDRNQPQHF; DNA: TGTGCCAGCACGAGCCGGGATCGCAATCAGCCCCAGCATTTT
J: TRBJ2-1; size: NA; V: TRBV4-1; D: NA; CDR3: CASSQVARQETQFF; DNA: TGCGCCAGCAGCCAAGTCGCCAGACAAGAGACCCAGTTCTTC
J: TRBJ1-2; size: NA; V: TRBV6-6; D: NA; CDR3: CASSYSEDGYTF; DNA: TGTGCCAGCAGTTACTCGGAGGACGGCTACACCTTC
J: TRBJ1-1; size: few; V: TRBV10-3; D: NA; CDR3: CATRDRGGMNTEAFF; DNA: TGTGCCACCAGGGATAGGGGCGGAATGAACACTGAAGCTTTCTTT
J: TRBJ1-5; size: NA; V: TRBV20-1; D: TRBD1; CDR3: CSARGQGGSNSNQPQHF; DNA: TGCAGTGCTAGGGGACAGGGGGGGAGTAATAGCAATCAGCCCCAGCATTTT
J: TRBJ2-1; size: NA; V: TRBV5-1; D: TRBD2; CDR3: CASSLSSGGSSYNEQFF; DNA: TGCGCCAGCAGCTTGAGTAGCGGGGGGTCCTCCTACAATGAGCAGTTCTTC
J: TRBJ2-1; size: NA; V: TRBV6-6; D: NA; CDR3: CASTRVEYNEQVF; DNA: TGTGCCAGCACCAGGGTAGAGTACAATGAGCAGGTCTTC
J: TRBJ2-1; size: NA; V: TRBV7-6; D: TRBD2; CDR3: CASSADSSSGRPSRRNEQFF; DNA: TGTGCCAGCAGCGCGGACTCGAGTAGCGGGAGGCCATCACGCCGCAATGAGCAGTTCTTC
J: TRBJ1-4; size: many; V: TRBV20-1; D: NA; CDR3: CSARDDTGFGTNEKLFF; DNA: TGCAGTGCTAGAGATGATACGGGTTTCGGCACTAATGAAAAACTGTTTTTT
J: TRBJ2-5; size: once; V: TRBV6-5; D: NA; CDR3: CACSRGNQETQYF; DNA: TGTGCCTGCAGTAGAGGAAATCAAGAGACCCAGTACTTC
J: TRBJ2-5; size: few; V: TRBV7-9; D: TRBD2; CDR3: CASTPGLAGAQETQYF; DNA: TGTGCCAGCACCCCGGGGCTAGCGGGGGCCCAAGAGACCCAGTACTTC
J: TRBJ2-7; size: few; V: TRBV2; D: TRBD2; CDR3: CATRPAGGNYEQYF; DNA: TGTGCCACTCGCCCCGCGGGGGGCAACTACGAGCAGTACTTC
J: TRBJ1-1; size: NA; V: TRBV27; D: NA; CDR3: CASSLSRAVNTEAFF; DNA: TGTGCCAGCAGTTTATCGCGGGCCGTGAACACTGAAGCTTTCTTT
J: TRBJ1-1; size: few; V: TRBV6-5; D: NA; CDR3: CASEANTEAFF; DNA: TGTGCCTCCGAAGCGAACACTGAAGCTTTCTTT
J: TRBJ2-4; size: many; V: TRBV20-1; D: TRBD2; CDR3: CSARDYASGPQEQYF; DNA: TGCAGTGCTAGAGATTATGCTAGCGGGCCCCAGGAGCAGTACTTC
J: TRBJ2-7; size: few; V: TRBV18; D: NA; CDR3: CASSPEHEQYF; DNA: TGTGCCAGCTCACCCGAACACGAGCAGTACTTC
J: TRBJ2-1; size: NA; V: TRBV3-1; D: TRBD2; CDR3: CASSQGEGRFF; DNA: TGTGCCAGCAGCCAGGGGGAGGGGCGGTTCTTC
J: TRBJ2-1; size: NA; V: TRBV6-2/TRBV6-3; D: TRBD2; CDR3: CASGTSGGANEQFF; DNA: TGTGCCAGCGGCACTAGCGGAGGTGCGAATGAGCAGTTCTTC
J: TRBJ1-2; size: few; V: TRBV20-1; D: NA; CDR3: CSASGPKGYTF; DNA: TGCAGTGCCTCGGGACCAAAGGGCTACACCTTC
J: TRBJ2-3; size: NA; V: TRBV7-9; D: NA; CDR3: CASSLDWTLPMYF; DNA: TGTGCCAGCAGCTTAGACTGGACCCTACCGATGTATTTT